The rows below give T cell receptor beta chains drawn from one sample of a study of T-cell reconstitution after alpha-beta-depleted transplantation in children. MiXCR, applied by TCRdb to the PCR reads, yields one record per CDR3 protein. The sample contains a few hundred thousand distinct CDR3 sequences, less than 9.5% of which appear only once. The source material was peripheral blood, sampled 360 days after TCRalphabeta/CD19-depleted stem cell transplant. The receptor set was obtained from a female patient between 2 and 15 years old who had a stem cell transplant for Fanconi anemia, so the T cells may come from the graft donor. Both conserved end residues are part of each CDR3. D genes are given only for firm matches. Size is stated for part of the rows, as once, few or many counts, or as a class when the clone is expanded.

>TRBJ2-1|TRBV5-1|many|TRBD2
CASSHNSAGGPVNEQFF
TGCGCCAGCAGCCATAATTCAGCGGGGGGGCCAGTTAATGAGCAGTTCTTC
>TRBJ1-6|TRBV13|.|TRBD1
CASSLERGQSPLHF
TGTGCCAGCAGCTTAGAGAGGGGGCAATCACCCCTCCACTTT
>TRBJ2-7|TRBV18|.|TRBD1
CASSAGQGGEQYF
TGTGCCAGCTCGGCGGGACAGGGGGGCGAGCAGTACTTC
>TRBJ1-1|TRBV4-3|.|.
CASSQGGARENTEAFF
TGCGCCAGCAGCCAAGGAGGGGCGCGGGAGAACACTGAAGCTTTCTTT
>TRBJ2-1|TRBV5-1|many|.
CASSLEWSNEQFF
TGCGCCAGCAGCTTGGAGTGGAGCAATGAGCAGTTCTTC
>TRBJ2-7|TRBV11-2|.|.
CASSLVSGTPSEQYF
TGTGCCAGCAGCTTAGTCTCGGGTACGCCTTCCGAGCAGTACTTC
>TRBJ2-7|TRBV3-1|many|.
CASSHLGSYYEQYF
TGTGCCAGCAGCCACCTAGGGTCCTACTACGAGCAGTACTTC
>TRBJ2-1|TRBV15|many|.
CATSRDVGYNEQFF
TGTGCCACCAGCAGAGATGTGGGTTACAATGAGCAGTTCTTC
>TRBJ1-2|TRBV29-1|many|TRBD1
CSVEDRGTGDGYTF
TGCAGCGTTGAAGATAGGGGGACAGGGGATGGCTACACCTTC
>TRBJ2-7|TRBV29-1|many|.
CSVRLGLDSTYEQYF
TGCAGCGTCCGGCTAGGACTGGACAGCACCTACGAGCAGTACTTC
>TRBJ2-5|TRBV2|.|TRBD2
CASQPGGAGETQYF
TGTGCCAGTCAACCCGGGGGGGCCGGAGAGACCCAGTACTTC
>TRBJ2-1|TRBV29-1|many|.
CSVEGLSHWAEQFF
TGCAGCGTTGAGGGTCTTTCCCATTGGGCAGAGCAGTTCTTC
>TRBJ2-1|TRBV10-3|.|.
CAISGLEESNTYNEQFF
TGTGCCATCAGTGGGCTAGAGGAGTCCAACACCTACAATGAGCAGTTCTTC
>TRBJ1-1|TRBV4-2|few|TRBD1
CASSQLQGALGTEAFF
TGTGCCAGCAGCCAATTACAGGGGGCTCTGGGCACTGAAGCTTTCTTT
>TRBJ2-1|TRBV7-3|.|TRBD1
CASSSTGVDEQFF
TGTGCCAGCAGCTCCACAGGGGTCGATGAGCAGTTCTTC
>TRBJ1-3|TRBV7-9|.|.
CASSPSGESGNTIYF
TGTGCCAGCAGCCCTTCAGGGGAATCTGGAAACACCATATATTTT
>TRBJ1-2|TRBV13|.|.
CASSPSSVFYGYTF
TGTGCCAGCAGCCCCTCCTCAGTCTTTTATGGCTACACCTTC
>TRBJ1-2|TRBV5-6|many|TRBD1
CASSTGTGGGYTF
TGTGCCAGCAGCACAGGGACAGGCGGTGGCTACACCTTC
>TRBJ1-5|TRBV19|.|.
CASTPRWVNSNQPQHF
TGTGCCAGTACCCCCAGATGGGTGAATAGCAATCAGCCCCAGCATTTT
>TRBJ2-1|TRBV4-3|many|.
CASSQVNNMDRDYNEQFF
TGCGCCAGCAGCCAAGTTAATAATATGGACAGAGACTACAATGAGCAGTTCTTC
>TRBJ1-2|TRBV9|many|.
CASSVRPSDQANYGYTF
TGTGCCAGCAGCGTTCGTCCCTCCGATCAAGCTAACTATGGCTACACCTTC
>TRBJ2-1|TRBV11-2|few|TRBD2
CASSHRGLAGFRGGGQFF
TGTGCCAGCAGCCATCGGGGACTAGCGGGGTTCCGTGGCGGGGGGCAGTTCTTC
>TRBJ2-5|TRBV3-1|many|.
CASSLYSESTGTQYF
TGTGCCAGCAGCTTGTACAGCGAATCGACGGGGACCCAGTACTTC
>TRBJ2-3|TRBV6-2/TRBV6-3|.|TRBD2
CASSYSFRSGGAGDTQYF
TGTGCCAGCAGTTACTCCTTCCGGAGCGGGGGGGCAGGAGATACGCAGTATTTT
>TRBJ2-1|TRBV20-1|.|TRBD2
CSAPLAGVGNEQFF
TGCAGTGCGCCTCTAGCGGGAGTAGGTAATGAGCAGTTCTTC